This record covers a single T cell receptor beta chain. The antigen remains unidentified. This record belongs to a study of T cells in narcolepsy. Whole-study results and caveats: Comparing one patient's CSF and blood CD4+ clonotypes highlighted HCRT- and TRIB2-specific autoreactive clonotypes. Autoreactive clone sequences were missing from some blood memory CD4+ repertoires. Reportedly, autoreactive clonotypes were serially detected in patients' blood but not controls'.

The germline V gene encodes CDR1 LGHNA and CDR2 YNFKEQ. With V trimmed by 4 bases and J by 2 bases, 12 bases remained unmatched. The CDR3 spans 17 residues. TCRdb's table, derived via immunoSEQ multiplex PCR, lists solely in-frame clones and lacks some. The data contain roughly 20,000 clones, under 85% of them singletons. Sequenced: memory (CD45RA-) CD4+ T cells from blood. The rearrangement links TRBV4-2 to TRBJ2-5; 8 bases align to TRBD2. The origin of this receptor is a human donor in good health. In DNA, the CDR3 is TGTGCCAGCAGCCGACGGGGGGGCTCGGAGGCTCAAGAGACCCAGTACTTC. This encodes CASSRRGGSEAQETQYF.